Listed here is a single T cell receptor (beta chain). Its specificity is not known. These data come from a study of post-analysis software for immune sequencing data. Study results and limitations: Comparison of patients with controls showed 4 to 6 TRBV segments more frequent in patients, TRBV5-6, TRBV5-1 and TRBV20-1 among them.

The CDR3 contains 15 residues. J gave up 2 bases and V 8 bases, and 9 bases lay outside the gene matches. Germline V gene lookup returns CDR1 MRHNA and CDR2 SNTAGT. Incorporated into the TCR beta cDNA libraries were unique molecular identifiers, which served to reduce PCR and sequencing biases. A single record per CDR3 protein comes from TCRdb applying MiXCR to the PCR reads. The sample carries 650,000 to 900,000 distinct CDR3 sequences, approximately 44% recorded once. The clonotype originates from a girl between 5 and 17 years old with multiple sclerosis. The rearrangement joins TRBV6-4 to TRBJ2-1, with 7 bases that match TRBD2. The sample comprised blood. The CDR3 spells CASSEESGAYNEQFF. The CDR3 DNA follows: TGTGCCAGCTCCGAGGAAAGCGGGGCCTACAATGAGCAGTTCTTC.